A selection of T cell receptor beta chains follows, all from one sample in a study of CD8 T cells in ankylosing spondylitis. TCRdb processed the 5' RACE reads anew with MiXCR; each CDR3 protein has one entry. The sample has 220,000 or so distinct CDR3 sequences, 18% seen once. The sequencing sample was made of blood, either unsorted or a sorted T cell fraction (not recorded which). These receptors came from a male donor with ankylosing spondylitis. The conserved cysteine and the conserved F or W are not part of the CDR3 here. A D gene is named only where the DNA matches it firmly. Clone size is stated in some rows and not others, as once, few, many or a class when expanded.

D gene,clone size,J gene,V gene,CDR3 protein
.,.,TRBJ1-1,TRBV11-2,ASSQQLGNTEAF
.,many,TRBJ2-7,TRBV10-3,AISDSGNEQY
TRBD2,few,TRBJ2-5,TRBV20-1,SARLELAGGPYETQY
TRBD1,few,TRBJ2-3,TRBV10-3,AISATGTTDTQY
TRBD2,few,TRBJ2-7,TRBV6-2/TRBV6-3,ASSYGGSRAYEQY
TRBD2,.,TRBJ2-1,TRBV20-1,SASSLALSSYNEQF
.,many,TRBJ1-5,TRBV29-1,SVEKGLRGQPQH
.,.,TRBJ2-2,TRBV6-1,ASSQVGAVFTGELF
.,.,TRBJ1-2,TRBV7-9,ASSSEAAYGYT
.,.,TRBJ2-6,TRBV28,ASNNMDGSGANVLT
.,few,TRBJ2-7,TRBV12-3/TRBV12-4,ASSGRDMSYEQY
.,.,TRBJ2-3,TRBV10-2,ASSDRLADTQY
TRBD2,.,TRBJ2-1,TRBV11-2,ASSGLAGYNEQF
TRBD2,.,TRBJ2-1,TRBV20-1,SARLAEHYNEQF
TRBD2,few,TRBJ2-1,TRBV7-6,ASSFAPAGGPYNEQF
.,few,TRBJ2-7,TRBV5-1,ASSLGQDNSYEQY
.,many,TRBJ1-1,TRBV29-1,SVMETNTEAF
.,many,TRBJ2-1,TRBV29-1,SVIKTSAF
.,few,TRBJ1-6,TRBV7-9,ASSLWEGSSYNSPLH
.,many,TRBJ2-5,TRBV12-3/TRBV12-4,ASRDRPRETQY
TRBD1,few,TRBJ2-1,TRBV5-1,ASSPDRGRLNEQF
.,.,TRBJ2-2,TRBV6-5,ASSYSLARNTGELF
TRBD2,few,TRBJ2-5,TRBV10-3,AISEILAGGETQY
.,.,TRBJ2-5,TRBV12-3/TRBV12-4,ASSLEAGGETQY
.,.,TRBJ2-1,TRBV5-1,ASSLVIFGKSGYSYNEQF
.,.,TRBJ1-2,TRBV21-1,ASVPTKKTTGDWYGYT
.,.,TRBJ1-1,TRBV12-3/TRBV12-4,ASSLYEVNTEAF
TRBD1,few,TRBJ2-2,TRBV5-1,ASSWTGVGSGELF
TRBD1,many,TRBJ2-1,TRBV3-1,ASSRRDRVYNEQF
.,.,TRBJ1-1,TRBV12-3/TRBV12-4,ASSLSTLTGEAF
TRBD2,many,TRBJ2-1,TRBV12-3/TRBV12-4,ASRPTLAGVKNEQF
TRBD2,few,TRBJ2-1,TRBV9,ASSEHILAGGFNEQF
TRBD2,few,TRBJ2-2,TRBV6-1,ASSEVPGGGETGELF
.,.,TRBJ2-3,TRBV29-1,SVTRGREQDTQY
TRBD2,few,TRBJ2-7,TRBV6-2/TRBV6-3,ASSYGGTIYEQY
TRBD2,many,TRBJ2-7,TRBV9,ASSVGEREGYEQY
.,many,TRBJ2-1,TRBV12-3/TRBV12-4,ASSIQGYNEQF
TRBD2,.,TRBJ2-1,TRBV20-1,SARPRGGGSYNEQF
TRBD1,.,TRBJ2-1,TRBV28,ASRVDAGTGSYNEQF
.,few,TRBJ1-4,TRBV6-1,ASSPRLSGWEKLF
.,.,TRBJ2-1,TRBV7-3,ASSLFPGSSYNEQF
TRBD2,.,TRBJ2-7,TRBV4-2,ASSQYGTSGTYEQY
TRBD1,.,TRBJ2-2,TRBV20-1,SAKGTEGTGELF
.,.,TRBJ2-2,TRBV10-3,AISGRTGELF
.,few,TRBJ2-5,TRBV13,ASSNGPRRETQY
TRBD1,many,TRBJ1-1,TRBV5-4,ASSLDRENTEAF
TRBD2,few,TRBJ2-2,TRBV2,ASSDPAGGRYTGELF
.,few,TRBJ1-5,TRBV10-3,AISVGGNQPQH
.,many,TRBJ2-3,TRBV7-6,ASSLEPTDTQY
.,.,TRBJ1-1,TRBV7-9,ASSSPRSMNTEAF
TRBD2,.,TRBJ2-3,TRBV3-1,ASSHTTSGAIRDTQY
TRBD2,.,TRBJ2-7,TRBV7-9,ASSSGTSFEQY
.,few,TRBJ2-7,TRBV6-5,ASSYALWYEQY
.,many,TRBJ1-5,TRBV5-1,ASSLGGGNQPQH
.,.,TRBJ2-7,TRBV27,ASSLLQESGPYEQY
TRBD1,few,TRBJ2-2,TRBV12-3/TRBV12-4,ASNEGADNTGELF
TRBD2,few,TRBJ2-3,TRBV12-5,ASGFLAGGTGDTQY
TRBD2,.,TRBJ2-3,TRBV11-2,ASSLGSGSPTDTQY
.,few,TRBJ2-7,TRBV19,ASRLGPGYEQY